The 27 T cell receptor beta chains in this list originate from one sample, sequenced in a study of CD8+ T cells in alopecia areata. Treatment denoted: oral pan-JAK inhibitor, 5-10 mg twice daily. RNA extraction was followed by reverse transcription into cDNA, which acted as the sequencing template. The repertoire was sequenced with immunoSEQ multiplex PCR; TCRdb's copy has only in-frame clones and lacks some. The sample has 190,000 or so clones; roughly 64% are singletons. This specimen consisted of CD8+ T cells sorted from blood, obtained at week 24, from a patient treated with tofacitinib. These receptors were taken from a human donor with alopecia areata.

V and J are TRBV7-3 and TRBJ2-1; D is ambiguous. The CDR3 extends over 15 amino acids. Trimming shortened V by 5 bases and J by 4 bases, and 15 bases separated the two germline ends. Germline assignment: CDR1 SGHTA and CDR2 FQGTGA. The CDR3 reads CASSPGTTLYNEQFF. For the CDR3, the DNA is TGTGCCAGCAGCCCTGGTACTACTTTATACAATGAGCAGTTCTTC.

The CDR3 here is CASSPKRTDTQYF. The CDR3 DNA follows: TGTGCCAGCTCACCTAAGCGCACAGATACGCAGTATTTT. J is TRBJ2-3 and V is TRBV18; no clear D. The V end was cut by 3 bases, the J end by 1 base, with 5 bases between. The CDR3 is made up of 13 amino acids. The germline V gene encodes CDR1 KGHSH and CDR2 LQKENI.

This clone was detected only a few times. The chain recombines TRBV7-9 with TRBJ2-2; TRBD1 might be the D (6 bases). The V gene's germline CDR1 is SEHNR and CDR2 FQNEAQ (reference sequence). V was clipped by 5 bases and J by 4 bases, with 11 bases between them. This CDR3 spans 14 amino acids. CDR3 protein: CASSLGAITGELFF. As DNA, the CDR3 is TGTGCCAGCAGCCTGGGGGCAATCACCGGGGAGCTGTTTTTT.

The rearrangement joins TRBV6-5 to TRBJ1-1; D gene unclear. This CDR3 is 13 amino acids long. The V gene lost 2 bases and the J gene lost 2 bases, with 6 bases spanning the gap. Germline V gene sequence: CDR1 MNHEY, CDR2 SVGAGI. CDR3 nucleotides: TGTGCCAGCAGTTACAGTAGAAACACTGAAGCTTTCTTT. Its translation: CASSYSRNTEAFF.

This clone was counted a few times. The chain recombines TRBV4-1 with TRBJ2-1; 8 bases line up with TRBD2. V trimming: 0 bases; J trimming: 6 bases; junction bases outside the gene matches: 10. Germline values: CDR1 MGHRA, CDR2 YSYEKL. The CDR3 extends over 17 amino acids. CDR3 residues: CASSQDPGLGITNEQFF. As DNA, the CDR3 is TGCGCCAGCAGCCAAGACCCGGGACTAGGGATCACCAATGAGCAGTTCTTC.

The rearrangement joins TRBV5-6 to TRBJ2-7, with 9 bases aligning to TRBD1. J was trimmed by 6 bases and V by 4 bases; bases with no gene match: 5. CDR3 length: 13 residues. Germline CDR1 SGHDT, CDR2 YYEEEE. The CDR3 loop reads CASSTGTGFEQYF. The CDR3 DNA follows: TGTGCCAGCAGCACGGGGACAGGGTTCGAGCAGTACTTC.

There are a few counts of this clone. V and J are TRBV7-6 and TRBJ2-2, with a weak D call TRBD1 (5 bases). In germline, CDR1 is SGHVS, CDR2 FNYEAQ. Trimming pared 1 base from V and 8 bases from J, leaving 11 bases between. The CDR3 loop spans 14 amino acids. This CDR3 reads CASSLDRSTGELFF. As DNA, the CDR3 is TGTGCCAGCAGCTTAGACAGGAGCACTGGGGAGCTGTTTTTT.

The chain couples TRBV6-1 to TRBJ2-3; 10 bases fit TRBD1. CDR3 size: 15 residues. From germline, CDR1 is MNHNS and CDR2 SASEGT. V shed 10 bases and J 4 bases; nucleotides not matched to a gene: 11. CDR3 bases: TGTGCCACCGCCGTGGGACAGGGGAGATCAGATACGCAGTATTTT. It specifies CATAVGQGRSDTQYF.

The CDR3: CASSDSSNYGYTF. The CDR3, as DNA: TGCGCCAGCAGTGACAGTTCTAACTATGGCTACACCTTC. The V gene is TRBV5-1, the J gene TRBJ1-2, with a weak D call TRBD1 (5 bases). Looked up from germline, CDR1 is SGHRS and CDR2 is YFSETQ. CDR3 length equals 13 residues. The ends were cut back, 5 bases at V and 0 bases at J, with 8 bases in the middle.

This clone was found a few times. The chain carries TRBV6-5 and TRBJ1-1; D may be TRBD1 (5 bases). V lost 3 bases, J lost 4 bases, and 15 bases lay in between. Germline V gives CDR1 MNHEY, CDR2 SVGAGI. The CDR3 is made up of 15 amino acids. CDR3 coding DNA: TGTGCCAGCAGTTATCTTCATGATAGGGGCACTGAAGCTTTCTTT. This encodes CASSYLHDRGTEAFF.

The chain couples TRBV2 to TRBJ2-7; 8 bases map to TRBD1. CDR3 size: 14 residues. J lost 3 bases, V lost 7 bases, and 8 bases had no gene match. Germline assignment: CDR1 SNHLY and CDR2 FYNNEI. The chain's CDR3 is CASTVGQGHYEQYF. CDR3 coding DNA: TGTGCCAGCACAGTAGGACAGGGCCACTACGAGCAGTACTTC. Full variable domain (remainder filled in from reference TRBV2 and TRBJ2-7): EPEVTQTPSHQVTQMGQEVILRCVPISNHLYFYWYRQILGQKVEFLVSFYNNEISEKSEIFDDQFSVERPDGSNFTLKIRSTKLEDSAMYFCASTVGQGHYEQYFGPGTRLTVT.

This clone was seen more than once but under ten times. J is TRBJ1-1 and V is TRBV5-4; 9 bases line up with TRBD1. V was clipped by 4 bases and J by 1 base; unmatched bases: 2. The CDR3 length is 14 residues. The V gene's germline CDR1 is SGHNT and CDR2 YYREEE (reference sequence). The CDR3 region has the DNA TGTGCCAGCAGCACGGGACAGGGGAACACTGAAGCTTTCTTT. Encoded protein: CASSTGQGNTEAFF.

The chain combines TRBV29-1 with TRBJ2-7; 8 bases are a match to TRBD1. Germline CDR1 and CDR2: SQVTM and ANQGSEA. This CDR3 spans 13 amino acids. With 6 bases clipped from V and 3 bases from J, the junction kept 7 bases outside the gene matches. DNA of the CDR3: TGCAGCGTAATCCGGACAGGGTACTACGAGCAGTACTTC. Translating gives CSVIRTGYYEQYF.

This clone was detected once. The V call is TRBV2, the J call TRBJ2-5; either TRBD1 or TRBD2 may supply D (6 bases each). This CDR3 spans 15 amino acids. V was trimmed by 4 bases and J by 2 bases, leaving 14 bases between them. Germline assignment: CDR1 SNHLY and CDR2 FYNNEI. The CDR3: CASSVRGRRQETQYF. DNA for the CDR3: TGTGCCAGCAGTGTCCGGGGGCGGAGACAAGAGACCCAGTACTTC.

CDR3: CASSRGGKNTEAFF. The CDR3 bases are TGTGCCAGCAGTAGAGGGGGGAAGAACACTGAAGCTTTCTTT. This chain links TRBV7-6 with TRBJ1-1; tentative D call: TRBD1 (6 bases). Per the germline V gene, CDR1 is SGHVS and CDR2 is FNYEAQ. V was trimmed by 6 bases and J by 1 base, leaving 12 bases between them. The CDR3 sequence is 14 residues long.

The CDR3: CASSLEFRGIDYGYTF. The CDR3 coding sequence is TGTGCCAGCAGCTTAGAGTTTAGGGGGATAGACTATGGCTACACCTTC. The chain combines TRBV13 with TRBJ1-2, with D possibly TRBD1 on 6 matching bases. The germline V gene encodes CDR1 PRHDT and CDR2 FYEKMQ (reference sequence). V shed 1 base and J shed 3 bases, with 15 bases lying between them. The CDR3 runs 16 residues.

The chain is built from TRBV23-1 and TRBJ1-1; 9 bases are a match to TRBD1. TRBV23-1 counts as an open reading frame of uncertain function. The CDR3 sequence is 18 residues long. V was clipped by 1 base and J by 0 bases; unmatched bases: 9. CDR3 coding DNA: TGCGCCAGCAGTCAATGCGGGACAGGGACGATCATGAACACTGAAGCTTTCTTT. Translation: CASSQCGTGTIMNTEAFF.

The chain is built from TRBV29-1 and TRBJ2-2, with D perhaps matching TRBD1 (6 bases). The germline V gene encodes CDR1 SQVTM and CDR2 ANQGSEA. V was cut by 8 bases and J by 4 bases, with 17 bases left in between. The CDR3 sequence is 14 residues long. This chain's CDR3 is CSTAGESGTGELFF. As DNA, the CDR3 is TGCAGCACGGCAGGGGAAAGCGGCACCGGGGAGCTGTTTTTT.

This clone was observed a few times. The chain is built from TRBV4-3 and TRBJ2-6, with D unresolved. CDR1 and CDR2 from the germline V gene are LGHNA and YSLEER. The CDR3 totals 13 residues. The V end was cut by 4 bases, the J end by 5 bases, with 6 bases between. CDR3 DNA sequence: TGCGCCAGCAGCCCCTCGCGGGCCAACGTCCTGACTTTC. Translated, it gives CASSPSRANVLTF.

The J gene is TRBJ1-2, the V gene TRBV6-5; D is possibly TRBD1 (5 bases). Germline loops: CDR1 MNHEY, CDR2 SVGAGI. This CDR3 is built from 15 residues. V was trimmed by 5 bases and J by 4 bases, leaving 17 bases between them. The CDR3: CASSQWGRPGYGYTF. The CDR3 DNA reads TGTGCCAGCAGTCAATGGGGCCGCCCGGGCTATGGCTACACCTTC.

The V and J genes are TRBV5-6 and TRBJ1-6; D is perhaps TRBD1 (6 bases). Germline loops: CDR1 SGHDT, CDR2 YYEEEE. CDR3 length: 17 residues. V shed 0 bases and J shed 4 bases, with 14 bases lying between them. As DNA, the CDR3 is TGTGCCAGCAGCTTGGGTCCCCGGGACACGTATAATTCACCCCTCCACTTT. The encoded protein is CASSLGPRDTYNSPLHF.

The rearrangement joins TRBV2 to TRBJ2-1, with 12 positions matching TRBD2. The germline V gene encodes CDR1 SNHLY and CDR2 FYNNEI. This CDR3 spans 14 amino acids. J gave up 9 bases and V 6 bases, and 6 bases lay outside the gene matches. CDR3 DNA sequence: TGTGCCAGCAGAGCTAGCGGGGGGGACAGTGAGCAGTTCTTC. It encodes CASRASGGDSEQFF.

This clone was found a few times. V and J are TRBV29-1 and TRBJ2-7; D unclear. The CDR3 runs to 11 residues. Germline CDR1 is SQVTM and CDR2 is ANQGSEA. Trimming took 4 bases from V and 6 from J, leaving 10 bases between them. CDR3 protein: CSVGVGLEQYF. Here the CDR3 DNA reads TGCAGCGTTGGTGTAGGGCTCGAGCAGTACTTC.

This clone was seen a few times. A junction boundary mismatches the germline segment, possibly from a read error. The V gene is TRBV7-7, the J gene TRBJ2-1; TRBD2 aligns across 10 bases. The germline CDR1 and CDR2 sequences are SSHAT and FNYEAQ (reference sequence). This CDR3 region has 15 residues. The CDR3 spells CASSATSGVGNEQFF. DNA for the CDR3: TGTGCTAGCAGCGCAACTAGCGGGGTCGGCAATGAGCAGTTCTTC. Filled out from reference TRBV7-7 and TRBJ2-1, the complete variable domain reads GAGVSQSPRYKVTKRGQDVTLRCDPISSHATLYWYQQALGQGPEFLTYFNYEAQPDKSGLPSDRFSAERPEGSISTLTIQRTEQRDSAMYRCASSATSGVGNEQFFGPGTRLTVL.

The chain carries TRBV10-3 and TRBJ1-5; D is possibly TRBD1 (5 bases). The germline V gene encodes CDR1 ENHRY and CDR2 SYGVKD. The CDR3 loop spans 12 amino acids. The CDR3 nucleotides are TGTGCACTGATAAAGGGGTTTCAGCCCCAGCATTTT. Its protein is CALIKGFQPQHF.

The chain has TRBV5-6 and TRBJ2-7, with TRBD1 matching over 8 bases. The V gene end was trimmed by 6 bases and the J gene end by 8 bases; junction bases not matched to a gene: 13. The germline V gene has CDR1 SGHDT and CDR2 YYEEEE. CDR3 length: 14 residues. The CDR3 here is CASTPGGALFQQYF. In DNA, the CDR3 is TGTGCCAGCACCCCAGGGGGCGCATTGTTCCAGCAGTACTTC.

The V gene is TRBV30, the J gene TRBJ2-1, with 11 bases lining up with TRBD2. Unmatched junction bases numbered 7, after V lost 2 bases and J lost 10 bases. Germline V gives CDR1 GTSNPN, CDR2 SVGIG (reference sequence). The CDR3 spans 14 residues. The CDR3 DNA follows: TGTGCCTGGAGTATAGCGGGGGGGCCGAGGGAGCAGTTCTTC. It encodes CAWSIAGGPREQFF.